This T cell receptor beta chain is from a study of blood T cell repertoires in COVID-19. Study-wide background: The cDNA or gDNA used as material had been derived from T cells, B-cell-depleted T cells, or PBMCs.

Trimming pared 5 bases from V and 4 bases from J, leaving 14 bases between. This CDR3 contains 14 residues. Germline values: CDR1 MNHEY, CDR2 SVGEGT. Original data processing: Using reference gene primer amplification, nucleated cell counts were estimated. TCRdb's table, derived via immunoSEQ multiplex PCR, lists solely in-frame clones and lacks some. The V and J calls and clone size were taken over from that table, and D and trimming were inferred from the DNA. The table includes about 290,000 clones, roughly 90% detected once. Ages ranged from roughly 18 to 95 years, with residence in approximately 23 US areas. Participants had their cohort set by participant-reported clinical history.

Sequencing used PBMCs or T cells enriched from blood (not recorded which). The rearrangement joins TRBV6-2 or TRBV6-3 to TRBJ2-5, with a tentative D call TRBD2 (5 bases). The sequence came from a woman aged 35 to 49 who had recovered from COVID-19. The CDR3: CASSTRLGGETQYF. In DNA, the CDR3 is TGTGCCAGCAGTACCCGCCTAGGAGGAGAGACCCAGTACTTC.